Included here is one TCR beta chain sequence, with context. This clone has only one observation. Its specific antigen is unknown. It has no much larger one-base neighbor in the sample; base qualities were not kept. These data are taken from a study of blood T cell repertoires in COVID-19 (dated by TCRdb to 2020 to 2022). About the full investigation: Collaborator samples came from the United States, Italy and Spain and covered acute and convalescent phases of COVID-19. The prospective study material was composed of cDNA or gDNA derived from T cells, B-cell-depleted T cells, or PBMCs. The dataset comprised deeply sampled blood TCRbeta repertoires from subjects exposed to, actively infected with, or recovered from COVID-19. The repertoires were released in a freely available public database intended as a resource for research on the immune response to SARS-CoV-2. The samples were drawn from two sources: the first 160 participants of the ongoing ImmuneRACE study, and approximately 1,300 subjects contributed by 6 global collaborators. A de-identified subject ID, COVID-19 status, age in years and sex were almost always included in the sample metadata. Where available, HLA class I and class II types were obtained from metadata supplied by the sample provider rather than from assay-based typing. General study outcomes and caveats: Clinical and demographic metadata were provided uncurated, with the amount varying by source and participant.

The CDR3 holds 14 amino acids from the cysteine to the phenylalanine. Kept here is only the CDR3 DNA, which spans 42 bases and is read in frame from base 1. Trimming at the junction amounts to 6 bases on V and 0 bases on J, and the germline ends lie 8 bases apart. Reading the germline V gene gives CDR1 WSHSY and CDR2 SAAADI. TCRbeta CDR3 regions were amplified from genomic DNA by means of the immunoSEQ Assay, a bias-controlled multiplex PCR. The authors processed their data as follows. The number of nucleated cells in each sample was estimated from the amplification of reference gene primers within the assay. Sequence reads were collapsed and filtered to measure the absolute abundance of every unique TCRbeta CDR3 rearrangement. For each sample, productive Simpson clonality was calculated by taking the square root of Simpson's diversity index across productive rearrangements. As stored in TCRdb, this immuneACCESS dataset retains in-frame rearrangements with V and J assigned. A fraction of the clones does not appear; measured against another copy, unresolved V genes explain less than half of the discrepancy, and the remainder lacks a known reason. The D gene and trimming were derived from the DNA, and the V and J assignments and clone size from that table. This sample gives some 460,000 clones in total; roughly 87% of them show up just once. Around 0.7% of the sample is held by the ten biggest clonotypes.

Participants in the prospective study were aged about 18 to 95 years, lived in 20 to 25 United States geographic areas, and enrolled through a virtual design. To assign participants to cohorts, the prospective study relied on clinical history that participants themselves reported in a screening survey and a study questionnaire. Recovered participants in ImmuneRACE Cohort 3 were defined as having two consecutive negative NP/OP PCR tests, clearance from a healthcare professional, or resolution of symptoms. In the prospective study, mobile phlebotomists collected whole blood, serum and a nasopharyngeal or oropharyngeal swab from each participant. Prospective study participants could optionally give additional blood draws and questionnaires over an approximately two-month period. Blood samples from the prospective study were shipped frozen or at room temperature prior to DNA extraction.

This clonotype originated in a woman younger than 35 who had recovered from COVID-19. Rearrangement joined TRBV10-2 to TRBJ1-4; perhaps TRBD1 is the D gene, with 6 bases matching. Sequencing was done on a sample of PBMCs or T cells enriched from blood (not recorded which). The CDR3 in this case is CASRGHATNEKLFF. The base sequence is TGCGCCAGCAGGGGACATGCAACTAATGAAAAACTGTTTTTT.